Listed below are T cell receptor beta chains from one sample, sequenced in a study of beta chain features in type 1 diabetes. Measured with immunoSEQ multiplex PCR; TCRdb has only the in-frame clones, and not every one. Seen here are 550,000 to 850,000 clones, about an eighth observed once, and the top ten hold 0.02% to 0.025%. Material: naive CD4+ T cells from blood. All receptors derive from a man aged 18 to 35 with type 1 diabetes. Each CDR3 is given with its conserved first and last residue. Each record gives: V gene, J gene, D gene, clone size, CDR3 protein, CDR3 DNA. A D gene is named only where the DNA matches it firmly. Expanded clones are given a class, and other clones once, few, many or no size at all.

>TRBV29-1|TRBJ1-2|NA|NA
CSVMVRHPNYGYTF
TGCAGCGTCATGGTTCGACATCCTAACTATGGCTACACCTTC
>TRBV29-1|TRBJ1-1|NA|few
CSVGDFPLAFF
TGCAGCGTTGGCGACTTCCCGCTTGCTTTCTTT
>TRBV13|TRBJ1-1|TRBD1|NA
CASSSRTGRNTEAFF
TGTGCCAGCAGCTCCCGGACAGGCCGGAACACTGAAGCTTTCTTT
>TRBV30|TRBJ2-2|NA|few
CAWGRGGELFF
TGTGCCTGGGGGCGGGGCGGAGAGCTGTTTTTT
>TRBV30|TRBJ1-1|TRBD1|few
CAWIPSGGQAKAFF
TGTGCCTGGATCCCATCAGGTGGACAGGCCAAAGCTTTCTTT
>TRBV7-6|TRBJ2-1|TRBD2|few
CASSLVASGGNYNEQFF
TGTGCCAGCAGCTTAGTGGCTAGCGGGGGGAATTACAATGAGCAGTTCTTC
>TRBV5-1|TRBJ2-3|NA|NA
CASSLGDTQYF
TGCGCCAGCAGCTTGGGGGATACGCAGTATTTT
>TRBV30|TRBJ2-1|NA|few
CAFAPGQSPYNEQFF
TGTGCCTTTGCACCGGGCCAGTCACCCTACAATGAGCAGTTCTTC
>TRBV15|TRBJ1-5|NA|NA
CATSRDQNQPQHF
TGTGCCACCAGCAGAGATCAAAATCAGCCCCAGCATTTT
>TRBV5-1|TRBJ2-7|TRBD1|few
CASSLVEGTGHREQYF
TGCGCCAGCAGCTTGGTGGAGGGGACAGGGCACCGCGAGCAGTACTTC
>TRBV28|TRBJ1-1|TRBD1|NA
CASSLDGQDEAFF
TGTGCCAGCAGTTTGGACGGACAGGATGAAGCTTTCTTT
>TRBV5-1|TRBJ2-7|NA|NA
CASSFRARRRDYEQYF
TGCGCCAGCAGCTTTAGAGCCCGACGCCGGGACTACGAGCAGTACTTC
>TRBV2|TRBJ1-5|NA|NA
CASSDIGNQPQHF
TGTGCCAGCAGTGACATAGGCAATCAGCCCCAGCATTTT
>TRBV30|TRBJ2-5|NA|NA
CAWSVIAQETQYF
TGTGCCTGGAGTGTAATAGCTCAAGAGACCCAGTACTTC
>TRBV9|TRBJ1-6|TRBD1|NA
CASSDSGQGVSPLHF
TGTGCCAGCAGCGACTCGGGACAGGGGGTCTCACCCCTCCACTTT
>TRBV10-2|TRBJ1-1|NA|NA
CASSESRTLNTEAFF
TGCGCCAGCAGTGAGTCCCGGACATTGAACACTGAAGCTTTCTTT
>TRBV5-6|TRBJ2-7|NA|few
CASSRYSSGDEQYF
TGTGCCAGCAGCCGCTATTCCTCAGGGGACGAGCAGTACTTC
>TRBV6-4|TRBJ1-2|NA|few
CASSAGTYGMVGYTF
TGTGCCAGCAGTGCTGGGACGTATGGGATGGTTGGCTACACCTTC
>TRBV4-2|TRBJ1-5|TRBD1|NA
CASSQEGTDQPQHF
TGTGCCAGCAGCCAAGAGGGGACAGATCAGCCCCAGCATTTT
>TRBV25-1|TRBJ2-3|NA|NA
CASSDRGSGVFTDTQYF
TGTGCCAGCAGTGACAGGGGAAGTGGAGTATTCACAGATACGCAGTATTTT
>TRBV28|TRBJ2-5|TRBD1|few
CASSSRTGDYQETQYF
TGTGCCAGCAGTTCACGGACAGGAGACTACCAAGAGACCCAGTACTTC